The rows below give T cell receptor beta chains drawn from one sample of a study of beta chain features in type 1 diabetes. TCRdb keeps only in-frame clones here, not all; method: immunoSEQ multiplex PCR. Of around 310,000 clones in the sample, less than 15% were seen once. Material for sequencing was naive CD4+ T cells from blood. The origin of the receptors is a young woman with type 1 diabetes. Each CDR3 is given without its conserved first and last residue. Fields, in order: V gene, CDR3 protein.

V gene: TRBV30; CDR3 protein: AWILDRGDGYT
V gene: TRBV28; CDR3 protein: ASRARTGRTDTQY
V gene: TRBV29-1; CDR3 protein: SVRGRDSGANVLT
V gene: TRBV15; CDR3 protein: ATSAAGTMNEQF
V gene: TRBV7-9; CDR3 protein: ASSLGGGRPLYNEQF
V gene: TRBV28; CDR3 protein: ASSSGQAAGNEQF
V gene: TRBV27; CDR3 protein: ASSLRVTEETQY
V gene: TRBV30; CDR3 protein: AWRKGRYNEQF
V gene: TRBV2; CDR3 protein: ASSEVRVNGEQY
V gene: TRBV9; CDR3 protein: ASSAELAGADNEQF
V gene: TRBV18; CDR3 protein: ASSEGTNTEAF
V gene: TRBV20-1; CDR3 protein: SARVAGELF
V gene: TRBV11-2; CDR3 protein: ASSGRGKSDGYT
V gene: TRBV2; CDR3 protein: ASSTGEKNIQY
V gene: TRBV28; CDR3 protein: ASSPGVVVGKLF
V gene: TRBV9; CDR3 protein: ASSVGGRTGQNTEAF
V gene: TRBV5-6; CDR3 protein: ASRRTGGGEKLF
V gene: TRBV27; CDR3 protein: ASTPRGGRNQPQH
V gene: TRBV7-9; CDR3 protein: ASSLVPSGYNEQF
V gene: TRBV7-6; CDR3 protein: ASSLGEKQY
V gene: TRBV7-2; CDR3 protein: ASSPDRSYGYT
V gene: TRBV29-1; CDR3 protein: SVEAPIAMEGETQY
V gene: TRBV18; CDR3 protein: ASSPDRINTEAF
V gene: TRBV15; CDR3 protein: ATSRVSGPTQNIQY
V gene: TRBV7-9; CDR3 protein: ASSPTSMGPYGYT
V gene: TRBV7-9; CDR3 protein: ASSLSATGHTDTQY
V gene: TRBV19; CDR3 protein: ASTKETGIRSGELF
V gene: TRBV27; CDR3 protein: ASSWGGPGQPQH
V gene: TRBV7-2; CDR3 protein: ASSPGTDSRVAF
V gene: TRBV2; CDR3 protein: ASTPGLPSTDTQY
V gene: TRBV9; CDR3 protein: ASSVAGIGNQPQH
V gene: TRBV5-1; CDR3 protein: ASSPDGGPYEQY
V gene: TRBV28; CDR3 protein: ASSLSGYEQY
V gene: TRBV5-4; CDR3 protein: ASSPHPAGGMQY
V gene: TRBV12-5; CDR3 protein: ASGPGQVNTEAF
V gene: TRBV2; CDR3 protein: ASTPWSIADNEQF
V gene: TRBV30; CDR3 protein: AWSLGTAHGYT
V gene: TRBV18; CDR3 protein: ASSPGSLYEQY
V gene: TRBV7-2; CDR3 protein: ASRRDFQETQY
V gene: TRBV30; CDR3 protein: AWSPGDRQPQH
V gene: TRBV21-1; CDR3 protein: ASSKDRDKVYEQY
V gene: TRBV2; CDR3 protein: ASTIDGVGGYT
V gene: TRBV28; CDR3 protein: ASSSMGGSYNEQF
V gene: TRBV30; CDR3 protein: AWSAASEGTGELF
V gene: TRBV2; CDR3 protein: ASSESLQGRGAF
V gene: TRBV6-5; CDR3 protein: ASSYSTSGRVYEQY
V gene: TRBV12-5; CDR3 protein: ASGPSDRVDNQPQH
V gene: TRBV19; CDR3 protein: ASSTGTLGGVGGYT
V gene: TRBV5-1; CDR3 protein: ASSLERGTEAF
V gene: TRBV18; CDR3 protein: ASSPPFPEETQY